Listed below are T cell receptor beta chains from one sample, sequenced in a study of T cell responses to AZD1222 COVID-19 vaccine. Assay used: immunoSEQ multiplex PCR; TCRdb lists only in-frame clones, some missing. The data hold approximately 190,000 clones, with under 95% observed a single time. Specimen: peripheral blood, collected on day 0 of AZD1222 vaccination. These receptors were taken from an adult in good health. CDR3s leave out the opening cysteine and the closing phenylalanine or tryptophan.

CDR3 protein: ASSDRDRGGYEQY
J gene: TRBJ2-7
V gene: TRBV5-1

CDR3 protein: ASSHPGDIYNEQF
J gene: TRBJ2-1
V gene: TRBV3-1/TRBV3-2

CDR3 protein: ASSGSSGGQETQY
J gene: TRBJ2-5
V gene: TRBV4-2

CDR3 protein: ASSRGPLDRGFGQPQH
J gene: TRBJ1-5
V gene: TRBV4-2

CDR3 protein: ASSPTGRQAF
J gene: TRBJ1-1
V gene: TRBV27

CDR3 protein: ASSHLLGQGYDEQY
J gene: TRBJ2-7
V gene: TRBV7-9

CDR3 protein: ASRQQGRGNTEAF
J gene: TRBJ1-1
V gene: TRBV7-8

CDR3 protein: ASSVDGQGEEQY
J gene: TRBJ2-7
V gene: TRBV9

CDR3 protein: ASSVRQGSSYNEQF
J gene: TRBJ2-1
V gene: TRBV18

CDR3 protein: ASRLQGSGELF
J gene: TRBJ2-2
V gene: TRBV6-5

CDR3 protein: ASSPGLHSYEQY
J gene: TRBJ2-7
V gene: TRBV4-3

CDR3 protein: ASRKGQALEAF
J gene: TRBJ1-1
V gene: TRBV6-5

CDR3 protein: ASSSGGTDTIY
J gene: TRBJ1-3
V gene: TRBV7-9

CDR3 protein: ASSLDPGLAATGELF
J gene: TRBJ2-2
V gene: TRBV7-2

CDR3 protein: ASSFGSLPNEKLF
J gene: TRBJ1-4
V gene: TRBV27

CDR3 protein: ATSRESATATNEKLF
J gene: TRBJ1-4
V gene: TRBV15

CDR3 protein: ASSQVGTAGGELF
J gene: TRBJ2-2
V gene: TRBV4-1

CDR3 protein: ASSVYSGLITGELF
J gene: TRBJ2-2
V gene: TRBV9

CDR3 protein: AISESGGSRETQY
J gene: TRBJ2-5
V gene: TRBV10-3

CDR3 protein: ASSQGSYTEAF
J gene: TRBJ1-1
V gene: TRBV12-3/TRBV12-4

CDR3 protein: ASSGTGRGAHEQY
J gene: TRBJ2-7
V gene: TRBV13

CDR3 protein: ASSALLSFSGWAWSETQY
J gene: TRBJ2-5
V gene: TRBV6-2/TRBV6-3

CDR3 protein: ASSGSGTADQPQH
J gene: TRBJ1-5
V gene: TRBV7-9

CDR3 protein: ASSSRQTNTGELF
J gene: TRBJ2-2
V gene: TRBV5-1

CDR3 protein: ASKEVLFQGTQY
J gene: TRBJ2-5
V gene: TRBV2

CDR3 protein: ASSFWGAMNTEAF
J gene: TRBJ1-1
V gene: TRBV27

CDR3 protein: ASSLVGSGYQPQH
J gene: TRBJ1-5
V gene: TRBV5-8

CDR3 protein: ASSVRGGGGNEQF
J gene: TRBJ2-1
V gene: TRBV2

CDR3 protein: ASSEGRKNIQY
J gene: TRBJ2-4
V gene: TRBV2

CDR3 protein: ASAPGRTNYGYT
J gene: TRBJ1-2
V gene: TRBV27

CDR3 protein: AISPASSGANVLT
J gene: TRBJ2-6
V gene: TRBV10-3

CDR3 protein: ASETGWGQGQF
J gene: TRBJ2-1
V gene: TRBV9

CDR3 protein: ASSFMGVGGSYNEQF
J gene: TRBJ2-1
V gene: TRBV27

CDR3 protein: ASSPGESRGLETQY
J gene: TRBJ2-5
V gene: TRBV5-8

CDR3 protein: ASSQDPGLGNTIY
J gene: TRBJ1-3
V gene: TRBV4-2

CDR3 protein: ASSLVGVGADTQY
J gene: TRBJ2-3
V gene: TRBV11-2

CDR3 protein: ASSLVPYEQY
J gene: TRBJ2-7
V gene: TRBV5-1

CDR3 protein: ASSLFGSQGWNQPQH
J gene: TRBJ1-5
V gene: TRBV28

CDR3 protein: SVVTGRGNTEAF
J gene: TRBJ1-1
V gene: TRBV29-1

CDR3 protein: ASSLVAPGASYGYT
J gene: TRBJ1-2
V gene: TRBV5-1

CDR3 protein: ASSPPERSSYEQY
J gene: TRBJ2-7
V gene: TRBV18

CDR3 protein: ASSPGLAGDHGELF
J gene: TRBJ2-2
V gene: TRBV9

CDR3 protein: ASSFGTTYEQY
J gene: TRBJ2-7
V gene: TRBV5-6

CDR3 protein: SVEAGGAGNYGYT
J gene: TRBJ1-2
V gene: TRBV29-1

CDR3 protein: ASSLVSLAGPNEQF
J gene: TRBJ2-1
V gene: TRBV7-2

CDR3 protein: ASTRSTSTDTQY
J gene: TRBJ2-3
V gene: TRBV19

CDR3 protein: ASSQELGAGYGYT
J gene: TRBJ1-2
V gene: TRBV4-3

CDR3 protein: ASSSGGTTDTQY
J gene: TRBJ2-3
V gene: TRBV28

CDR3 protein: ATNTPYRTGYTGELF
J gene: TRBJ2-2
V gene: TRBV5-6

CDR3 protein: ASSPFFSTPGLAPYEQY
J gene: TRBJ2-7
V gene: TRBV7-8